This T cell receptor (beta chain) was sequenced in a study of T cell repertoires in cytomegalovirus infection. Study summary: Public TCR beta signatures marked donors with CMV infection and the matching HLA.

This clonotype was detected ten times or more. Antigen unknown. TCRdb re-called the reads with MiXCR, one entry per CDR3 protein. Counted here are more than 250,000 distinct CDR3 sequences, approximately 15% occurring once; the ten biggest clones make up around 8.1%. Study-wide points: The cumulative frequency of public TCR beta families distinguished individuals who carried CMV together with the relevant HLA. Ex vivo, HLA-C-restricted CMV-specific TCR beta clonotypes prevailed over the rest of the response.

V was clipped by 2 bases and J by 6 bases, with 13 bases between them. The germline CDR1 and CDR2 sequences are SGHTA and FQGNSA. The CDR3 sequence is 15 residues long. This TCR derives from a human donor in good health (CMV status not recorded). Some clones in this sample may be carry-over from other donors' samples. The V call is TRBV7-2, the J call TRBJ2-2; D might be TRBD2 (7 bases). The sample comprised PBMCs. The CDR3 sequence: CASSLLAGAAGELFF. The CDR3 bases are TGTGCCAGCAGCTTATTGGCGGGGGCGGCCGGGGAGCTGTTTTTT.